This TCR beta chain was observed in a study of Ad26.COV2.S vaccination and SARS-CoV-2 variants. Stated treatment: around 19 received Ad26.COV2.S at low or high dose, single or two shots; roughly five received placebo; per-sample allocation not given. Samples were taken on day 63 after the first vaccine or placebo injection. This clone was detected a few times. Other DNA sequences within the sample encode an identical CDR3. Assay: immunoSEQ multiplex PCR; the TCRdb copy retains only in-frame clones and omits some. The table records hundreds of thousands of clones, roughly 90% of them present only once. V lost 4 bases to trimming and J lost 4 bases, with 8 bases between them. This CDR3 spans 13 amino acids. CDR1 SGHDN and CDR2 FVKESK come from the germline V gene.

The sequences come from peripheral blood, collected in a trial of Ad26.COV2.S vaccine versus placebo. The clonotype was recovered from a person aged 18-65 years who received the Ad26.COV2.S COVID-19 vaccine or a placebo. V usage is TRBV14 and J usage is TRBJ2-1, with D hard to call. The CDR3 sequence: CASSLGPYNEQFF. The CDR3 bases are TGTGCCAGCAGCCTTGGGCCATACAATGAGCAGTTCTTC.